This passage covers 15 T cell receptor beta chains from one sample sequenced in a study of blood T cell repertoires in COVID-19. Some clones are missing from TCRdb's copy, which holds only in-frame ones; the method was immunoSEQ multiplex PCR. The sample has more than 250,000 clones, 84% seen once. The sample consisted of peripheral blood. Receptor source: a human donor in a cohort sampled during active COVID-19.

This chain joins TRBV9 and TRBJ1-3; TRBD1 matches at 8 bases. The J segment lost 0 bases and the V segment lost 2 bases, leaving 7 bases of the junction unmatched. Germline V CDR1 and CDR2: SGDLS, YYNGEE. This CDR3 has 17 amino acids. DNA of the CDR3: TGTGCCAGCAGCGTCGCCGGACAGGGAATCTCTGGAAACACCATATATTTT. It translates to CASSVAGQGISGNTIYF.

This clone was seen only a few times. The chain recombines TRBV6-1 with TRBJ1-6; 7 nucleotides agree with TRBD1. In germline, CDR1 is MNHNS, CDR2 SASEGT. This CDR3 has 15 residues. V shed 3 bases, J shed 7 bases, and the junction held 6 bases outside the gene matches. This CDR3 is CASSDLGGRNSPLHF. For the CDR3, the DNA is TGTGCCAGCAGTGATCTAGGGGGCCGAAATTCACCCCTCCACTTT.

The chain is built from TRBV6-5 and TRBJ1-6; a possible D gene is TRBD1 (5 bases). This CDR3 has 16 amino acids. Germline V gene lookup returns CDR1 MNHEY and CDR2 SVGAGI. V was shortened by 0 bases and J by 8 bases, with 14 bases between the two germline ends. The DNA for the CDR3 is TGTGCCAGCAGTTACTCGGTACTATTAGGGGATTCACCCCTCCACTTT. This sequence encodes CASSYSVLLGDSPLHF.

The V and J genes are TRBV9 and TRBJ2-3; D perhaps matches TRBD1 (6 bases). Germline-derived CDR1 and CDR2 are SGDLS and YYNGEE. V lost 4 bases and J lost 6, with 18 bases in between. CDR3 length: 15 residues. The CDR3 here is CASSRDGTIYDTQYF. CDR3 coding DNA: TGTGCCAGCAGCCGGGACGGGACAATCTATGATACGCAGTATTTT.

The V gene is TRBV28, the J gene TRBJ1-2; perhaps TRBD1 as D (6 bases). Per germline, CDR1 MDHEN and CDR2 SYDVKM. The CDR3 length is 12 residues. V dropped 11 bases and J dropped 4 bases, with 14 bases sitting between them. CDR3 loop: CAYRVPGYGYTF. In DNA form, the CDR3 reads TGTGCCTACAGGGTTCCGGGCTATGGCTACACCTTC.

As DNA, the CDR3 is TGTGCCAGCAGCTTAGCGGTGACTAGCTCTACCAATGAGCAGTTCTTC. It specifies CASSLAVTSSTNEQFF. The chain joins TRBV7-6 to TRBJ2-1, with TRBD2 matching 7 bases. Germline V gene lookup returns CDR1 SGHVS and CDR2 FNYEAQ. CDR3 size: 16 residues. With V trimmed by 0 bases and J by 6 bases, 8 bases remained unmatched. Full variable domain (outside the CDR3, taken from reference TRBV7-6 and TRBJ2-1): GAGVSQSPRYKVTKRGQDVALRCDPISGHVSLYWYRQALGQGPEFLTYFNYEAQQDKSGLPNDRFSAERPEGSISTLTIQRTEQRDSAMYRCASSLAVTSSTNEQFFGPGTRLTVL.

This clone has more than one count but fewer than ten. The CDR3 spells CASRPTSGGAGEQYF. The CDR3 bases are TGCGCCAGCAGGCCCACTAGCGGGGGGGCGGGCGAGCAGTACTTC. This chain uses TRBV5-1 with TRBJ2-7; 13 bases are shared with TRBD2. J lost 6 bases, V lost 5 bases, and 8 bases had no gene match. Germline V gene lookup returns CDR1 SGHRS and CDR2 YFSETQ. CDR3 size: 15 residues.

CDR3 bases: TGTGCCAGCAGCTTAGAGCGGGGGGCGTTCTACGAGCAGTACTTC. It specifies CASSLERGAFYEQYF. J is TRBJ2-7 and V is TRBV11-2; TRBD2 agrees at 8 bases. J gave up 3 bases and V 0 bases, and 4 bases lay outside the gene matches. This CDR3 has 15 residues. In germline, CDR1 is SGHAT, CDR2 FQNNGV. Looking up the rest from reference TRBV11-2 and TRBJ2-7 gives the full variable domain: EAGVAQSPRYKIIEKRQSVAFWCNPISGHATLYWYQQILGQGPKLLIQFQNNGVVDDSQLPKDRFSAERLKGVDSTLKIQPAKLEDSAVYLCASSLERGAFYEQYFGPGTRLTVT.

The CDR3 sequence is CASSLGGALAAFF. The CDR3 DNA reads TGTGCCAGCAGTTTAGGCGGGGCACTCGCGGCTTTCTTT. The rearrangement joins TRBV12-3 or TRBV12-4 to TRBJ1-1; TRBD1 might be the D (5 bases). Trimming removed 1 base at V and 11 bases at J, with 14 bases between. The CDR3 totals 13 residues.

The chain employs TRBV28 and TRBJ1-2, with D perhaps TRBD1 (6 bases). The CDR3 has 15 residues. V shed 4 bases and J shed 4 bases, with 16 bases lying between them. Germline CDR1 is MDHEN and CDR2 is SYDVKM. The CDR3, as DNA: TGTGCCAGCAGTTCTCAGGGGTCGAGCGCCTATGGCTACACCTTC. Amino acid sequence: CASSSQGSSAYGYTF.

Regarding this clone: The same CDR3 arises from other DNA sequences in this sample as well. This sequence joins TRBV5-4 and TRBJ1-3; D ambiguous. V lost 0 bases, J lost 4 bases, and 5 bases lay in between. The CDR3 totals 13 residues. The germline CDR1 and CDR2 sequences are SGHNT and YYREEE (reference sequence). CDR3 in amino acids: CASSLAGGNTIYF. Here the CDR3 DNA reads TGTGCCAGCAGCTTGGCGGGGGGAAACACCATATATTTT. Complete variable domain (other parts from reference TRBV5-4 and TRBJ1-3): ETGVTQSPTHLIKTRGQQVTLRCSSQSGHNTVSWYQQALGQGPQFIFQYYREEENGRGNFPPRFSGLQFPNYSSELNVNALELDDSALYLCASSLAGGNTIYFGEGSWLTVV.

V gene TRBV27 combines with J gene TRBJ2-7, with 7 nucleotides matching TRBD1. Germline V gene sequence: CDR1 MNHEY, CDR2 SMNVEV (reference sequence). The V gene end was trimmed by 6 bases and the J gene end by 6 bases; junction bases not matched to a gene: 11. CDR3 size: 14 residues. In nucleotides, the CDR3 is TGTGCCAGCAGCCTTACAGGGGACCCATCCGAGCAGTACTTC. This translates into CASSLTGDPSEQYF.

The rearrangement uses TRBV6-2 or TRBV6-3 and TRBJ1-1; D gene uncertain. V was shortened by 2 bases and J by 2 bases, with 21 bases between the two germline ends. CDR1 and CDR2 (germline): MNHEY, SVGEGT. The CDR3 consists of 18 residues. CDR3 in amino acids: CASSYGYESRSPNTEAFF. CDR3 bases: TGTGCCAGCAGTTACGGGTACGAAAGTCGGAGCCCAAACACTGAAGCTTTCTTT.

The J gene is TRBJ2-3, the V gene TRBV10-3; D gene uncertain. The CDR3 has 15 residues. V was shortened by 2 bases and J by 0 bases, with 9 bases between the two germline ends. Germline V gene lookup returns CDR1 ENHRY and CDR2 SYGVKD. The CDR3, as DNA: TGTGCCATCAGTGAGACCCATACTAGCACAGATACGCAGTATTTT. Its translation: CAISETHTSTDTQYF.

CDR3 DNA sequence: TGCGCCAGCAGCCAGGAACAGACATATAATTCACCCCTCCACTTT. This codes for CASSQEQTYNSPLHF. The chain combines TRBV4-1 with TRBJ1-6; D gene unclear. CDR3 length equals 15 residues. V gave up 3 bases and J gave up 4 bases, with 10 bases separating them. Germline V gene lookup returns CDR1 MGHRA and CDR2 YSYEKL.